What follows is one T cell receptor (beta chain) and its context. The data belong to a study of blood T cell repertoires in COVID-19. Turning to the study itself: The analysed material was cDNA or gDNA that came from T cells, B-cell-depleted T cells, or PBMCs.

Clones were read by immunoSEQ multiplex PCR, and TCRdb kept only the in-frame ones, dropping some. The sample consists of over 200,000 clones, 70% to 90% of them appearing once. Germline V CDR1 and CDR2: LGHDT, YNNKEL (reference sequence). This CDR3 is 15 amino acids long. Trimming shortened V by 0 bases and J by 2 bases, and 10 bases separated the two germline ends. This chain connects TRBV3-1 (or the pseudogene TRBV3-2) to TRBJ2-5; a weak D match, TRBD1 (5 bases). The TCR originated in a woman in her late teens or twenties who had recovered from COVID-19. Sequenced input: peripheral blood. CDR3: CASSQEWTLQETQYF. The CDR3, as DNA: TGTGCCAGCAGCCAAGAGTGGACACTACAAGAGACCCAGTACTTC.